This is a list of T cell receptor beta chains from one sample in a study of regulatory T cells in long-lasting Graves disease. Each CDR3 protein gets one entry after TCRdb re-called the multiplex PCR reads with MiXCR. Counted here are 400,000 or so distinct CDR3 sequences, around 20% occurring once; the ten biggest clones make up less than 25%. The sample consisted of peripheral blood mononuclear cells (PBMCs), taken when the disease was refractory, from a patient treated with antithyroid drugs. The receptors were gathered from a female donor with Graves disease. CDR3s include the opening cysteine and the closing phenylalanine or tryptophan. D genes are given only for firm matches. Where a row states a size, it is once, few, many or the class of an expanded clone; other rows omit it.

d_call	v_call	j_call	clone_size	cdr3_aa	cdr3_nt
-	TRBV7-2	TRBJ1-5	few	CASSPRGHESNQPQHF	TGTGCCAGCAGCCCCCGCGGTCACGAGAGCAATCAGCCCCAGCATTTT
TRBD2	TRBV6-1	TRBJ2-7	many	CASSVLAGRLYEQYF	TGTGCCAGCAGTGTTTTAGCGGGACGTCTATACGAGCAGTACTTC
TRBD1	TRBV12-3/TRBV12-4	TRBJ2-7	-	CASSASTGLAYEQYF	TGTGCCAGCAGTGCCTCGACAGGGCTCGCCTACGAGCAGTACTTC
-	TRBV27	TRBJ2-2	many	CASSTWDQLNTGELFF	TGTGCCAGCAGTACTTGGGACCAATTGAACACCGGGGAGCTGTTTTTT
TRBD1	TRBV6-5	TRBJ1-6	many	CASSSTGGENSPLHF	TGTGCCAGCAGTTCTACAGGGGGTGAAAATTCACCCCTCCACTTT
-	TRBV4-3	TRBJ2-5	-	CASSQGVRETQYF	TGCGCCAGCAGCCAAGGAGTCCGCGAGACCCAGTACTTC
TRBD1	TRBV12-3/TRBV12-4	TRBJ1-2	many	CASSNGQGPWGYTF	TGTGCCAGCAGTAACGGACAGGGGCCGTGGGGCTACACCTTC
TRBD1	TRBV5-6	TRBJ2-7	many	CASSVGQPYEQYF	TGTGCCAGCAGCGTGGGACAGCCCTACGAGCAGTACTTC
-	TRBV12-3/TRBV12-4	TRBJ2-4	-	CASSPTIRDGMAKNIQYF	TGTGCCAGCAGCCCCACCATCAGGGATGGAATGGCCAAAAACATTCAGTACTTC
-	TRBV19	TRBJ1-2	many	CASSPKQRHGYTF	TGTGCCAGTAGTCCGAAGCAGAGACATGGCTACACCTTC
-	TRBV27	TRBJ1-1	many	CASSGIRSTEAFF	TGTGCCAGCAGCGGTATACGGAGCACTGAAGCTTTCTTT
-	TRBV20-1	TRBJ1-5	many	CSASEGPNQPQHF	TGCAGTGCTAGCGAGGGGCCCAATCAGCCCCAGCATTTT
-	TRBV28	TRBJ2-3	-	CASAGVSTDTQYF	TGTGCCAGCGCAGGGGTGAGCACAGATACGCAGTATTTT
-	TRBV12-3/TRBV12-4	TRBJ2-7	many	CASSFYSPSYEQYF	TGTGCCAGCAGTTTTTACAGCCCATCCTACGAGCAGTACTTC